This T cell receptor (beta chain) derives from a study of patients and donors after allogeneic stem cell transplantation. This CDR3 comprises 16 residues. Germline V gives CDR1 LGHNT, CDR2 FRNRAP. With 3 bases removed from V and 0 bases from J, the gap between germline ends came to 12 bases. This clonotype was picked up a small number of times. MiXCR, applied by TCRdb to the RT-PCR reads, yields one record per CDR3 protein. The sample comprises around 160,000 distinct CDR3 sequences, approximately 31% of which are singletons, and roughly 3% rests with the top ten. The chain combines TRBV12-5 with TRBJ1-3; D is perhaps TRBD1 (5 bases). Sequencing was carried out using blood, either unsorted or a sorted T cell fraction (not recorded which). The TCR sequence derives from a human donor who was either an allogeneic HSCT recipient or a stem cell or donor lymphocyte infusion donor (not recorded which). It is not recorded whose cells these are; they may come from a transplant donor. CDR3 nucleotides: TGTGCTAGTGGTTTCTCCTTCGGGACCTCTGGAAACACCATATATTTT. Residues: CASGFSFGTSGNTIYF.